These T cell receptor beta chains were read from a single sample in a study of blood T cells in healthy people across ages. TCRdb independently ran MiXCR on the 5' RACE reads; one entry per CDR3 protein. The data contain roughly 1.5 million distinct CDR3 sequences, less than 45% of them singletons. Sequencing used blood. Source of these receptors: a woman aged 18-30 years in good health. Both conserved end residues are part of each CDR3. Expanded clones are given a class, and other clones once, few, many or no size at all.

>-|TRBV4-2
CASSQDQAGVYEQYF
>-|TRBV12-5
CASGLVIEGMEDGELFF
>-|TRBV4-1
CASSQPGTPQETQYF
>few|TRBV12-3/TRBV12-4
CASSVQGGSPLHF
>-|TRBV7-6
CASSLAQSYGYTF
>few|TRBV4-1
CASSQGGQGGNQPQHF
>-|TRBV6-2/TRBV6-3
CASSYGGQYYEQYF
>few|TRBV3-1
CASSQVGRPTGQGAKNIQYF
>few|TRBV4-1
CASSQDLAQISSYNEQYF
>few|TRBV13
CASRDSRGNEQFF
>-|TRBV30
CACPGGNTEAFF
>-|TRBV2
CASKLEQGAHGYTF
>once|TRBV25-1
CASSDSDREKETQYF
>few|TRBV20-1
CSASYVIGVDEQYF
>-|TRBV20-1
CSANDWDTEAFF
>-|TRBV3-1
CASSQGGGLHNERFF
>few|TRBV27
CASSLGKGPEQFF
>-|TRBV20-1
CSASLGGMNTEAFF
>-|TRBV6-1
CASRKGGTPTYEQYF
>-|TRBV12-3/TRBV12-4
CASTLTGGRSPLHF
>few|TRBV12-3/TRBV12-4
CASSLVLRGFLAGNHTDTQYF
>-|TRBV14
CASSRALLGYEQYF
>-|TRBV9
CASSVGAGATDTQYF
>-|TRBV5-5
CASSLGVEGYTEAFF
>-|TRBV25-1
CASSTLIPGGEPEQFF
>-|TRBV2
CASPGLPHEQYF
>-|TRBV10-3
CAISERQVVVANEQFF
>few|TRBV9
CASSVGGQTNSPLHF
>-|TRBV9
CASSSEAPDTQYF
>-|TRBV7-6
CASSARSGSNYGYTF
>few|TRBV21-1
CASAKGTWTGWDNEQFF
>-|TRBV5-1
CASSYNRPDGYTF
>few|TRBV7-9
CASSLYDDREQYF
>few|TRBV25-1
CASSATQQETQYF
>few|TRBV15
CATSRDRAEISYEQYF
>-|TRBV15
CATSIRVGASTDTQYF
>-|TRBV7-2
CASSWGLAAYEQYF
>-|TRBV5-1
CASRREGPNTQYF
>-|TRBV7-2
CASSFSGLEGDTQYF
>many|TRBV5-1
CASSLSRRETQYF
>-|TRBV11-2
CASSLGWREPYNEQFF
>-|TRBV4-2
CASSQGDPVGYGYTF
>-|TRBV28
CASRTKGGGNQPQHF
>-|TRBV7-9
CASSSGLAGAEEQFF
>few|TRBV7-2
CASSPGIYNEQFF
>few|TRBV5-1
CASRAVPSTDTQYF
>few|TRBV20-1
CSAHFSPPDTQYF
>-|TRBV28
CASSSRWTDGGVTDTQYF
>few|TRBV6-2/TRBV6-3
CASSLRWAGDQYF
>-|TRBV7-9
CASSLALGTGFEQFF
>-|TRBV6-6
CVSSPQYDNEQYF
>many|TRBV12-3/TRBV12-4
CASSLGGTGGYEQYF
>-|TRBV20-1
CSASRTGRNEQFF